The sequence of this T cell receptor (beta chain) was determined in a study of blood T cells in healthy people across ages (dated by TCRdb to 2014 to 2015). About the study as a whole: Template switching captured roughly one uniquely barcoded TCR beta cDNA molecule per two T cells in model experiments. Age-related changes in TCR beta repertoire diversity were measured in the study by deep sequencing normalized with unique cDNA molecular identifiers. Four age groups were formed from the donors: young (average 16 years), middle-aged (around 41), aged (roughly 59) and long-lived (about 80). To avoid experimental bias, donors of different ages were distributed randomly across sequencing lanes. Two additional independent replicas of 1 million unique cDNA reads from the same blood draw were analyzed for two donors (one aged 18 to 30 and one aged 80 or older). The full study reports these points: Estimates of total diversity based on one million sequenced T cells were regarded as lower bounds and as underestimates. As age increased, observed TCR beta diversity per million T cells dropped in a roughly linear way, and a significant reduction was already evident by age roughly 36. There was a strong correlation between observed TCR beta diversity and the percentage of naive T cells measured by flow cytometry. Compared with the aged group, more naive CD4+ T cells, fewer expanded clones and increased TCR diversity were shown by the long-lived group, suggesting age selection. Because donor CMV infection status was unknown, age-related changes in expanded clonotypes were potentially confounded. Bulk unsorted PBMC profiling prevented conclusive comparison of naive and antigen-experienced compartments.

The method was 5' RACE. The data were produced on an Illumina HiSeq 2500. A second PCR of about 6 to 11 cycles was performed with a sample-barcoded 5' primer and a J-beta primer mix. A template-switch 5' adaptor carrying 12 random nucleotides introduced a unique molecular identifier onto each TCR beta cDNA molecule. At least 2.5 million CDR3-containing paired-end reads were obtained from each sample. First-strand cDNA synthesis was performed from all RNA using the Mint cDNA synthesis kit, with priming by a TRBC-specific oligonucleotide. After uracil-DNA glycosylase treatment, a first 18-cycle PCR used universal primers M1SS and BC2_uni_R on all cDNA. The source study handled its data this way. For normalization, 1 million high-quality reads, each with a distinct molecular identifier, were randomly selected from each sample. Reads with shared molecular identifiers were discarded instead of being binned into consensus sequences. MiTCR, run with a Q25 quality threshold and the strictest error-elimination algorithm, handled CDR3 identification, clonotype clustering and error correction. A nonparametric unseen species model with Euler transformation was used to estimate a lower bound on total TCR beta diversity. TCRdb redid the processing of the public reads, applying fastp at Q25 and MiXCR, and retained in-frame beta chains. A single entry per CDR3 protein holds the most common genes and DNA from its merged rows. V and J calls and clone size were set by TCRdb, not the authors. The sample data list roughly 700,000 distinct CDR3 sequences, and around 49% of these were observed just once. The ten largest clones add up to under 35% of the sample.

The CDR3 runs 14 amino acids, cysteine and phenylalanine included. The read is trimmed to its CDR3 DNA, 42 bases read in frame from base 1. CDR1 is given as SGHAT and CDR2 as FQNNGV, both from the germline V gene. Relative to germline, V is 4 bases shorter and J is 11 bases shorter, with 18 bases between their ends. This clonotype was counted at least ten times. Its antigen target is currently unknown. Within one base of it there is no much larger clone, and no base qualities were kept. Donors were a few dozen systemically healthy Caucasian individuals from Russia aged 6 to 90 years. Each donor gave ten milliliters of peripheral blood, drawn into EDTA-treated Vacutainer tubes. PBMCs were isolated by Ficoll-Paque density-gradient centrifugation, with at least 7 million obtained per sample. Total RNA was extracted from PBMCs with Trizol reagent, with at least 6 micrograms obtained per sample. For every donor, an aliquot of PBMCs went through flow cytometry to measure the percentages of naive CD45RAhigh/CD27high T cells.

Sequencing was carried out using blood. The rearrangement joined TRBV11-2 to TRBJ2-1; the D gene could be TRBD1 or TRBD2, each one agreeing over 5 bases. The clonotype originates from a woman aged 55-69 years in good health. The CDR3 protein sequence reads: CASSSVAQGVQQFF. The bases are TGTGCCAGCAGCTCAGTGGCGCAGGGAGTCCAGCAGTTCTTC.